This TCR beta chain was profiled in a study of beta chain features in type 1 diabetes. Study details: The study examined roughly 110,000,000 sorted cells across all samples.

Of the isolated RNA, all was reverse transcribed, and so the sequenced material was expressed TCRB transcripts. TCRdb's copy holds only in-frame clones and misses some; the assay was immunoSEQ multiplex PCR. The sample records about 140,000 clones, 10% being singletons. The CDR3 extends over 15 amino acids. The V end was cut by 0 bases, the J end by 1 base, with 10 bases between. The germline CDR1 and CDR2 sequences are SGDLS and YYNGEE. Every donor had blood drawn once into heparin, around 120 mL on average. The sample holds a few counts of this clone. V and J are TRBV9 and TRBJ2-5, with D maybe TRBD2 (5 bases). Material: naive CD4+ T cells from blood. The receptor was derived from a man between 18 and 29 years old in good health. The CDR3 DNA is TGTGCCAGCAGCGTAGAGGCTAGCACCCAAGAGACCCAGTACTTC. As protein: CASSVEASTQETQYF.